The entry that follows covers one TCR beta chain sequence. This clone came up a few times. Its target antigen remains unknown. No base quality values were provided; no much bigger clone lies one nucleotide off. This entry comes from a study of CD8+ T cells in alopecia areata (dated by TCRdb to the late 2010s). Study-level background: Treated patients were enrolled in an open-label pilot trial of oral tofacitinib, 5 to 10 mg twice daily, for moderate-to-severe alopecia areata. Amplification of TCRbeta CDR3 regions was done by immunoSEQ multiplex PCR using 35 Vbeta forward primers and 13 Jbeta reverse primers. Patients received tofacitinib for 6 to 18 months and were then followed off drug for 6 months to check for delayed response and recurrence. Biopsies were taken from tofacitinib-treated patients at baseline and at 4 and 24 weeks of treatment, and a later scalp biopsy was taken in several of the tofacitinib-treated patients. For the treated patients, the SALT score, which quantifies what percentage of scalp surface area is affected, served as the measure of disease severity. In both human patients and the C3H/HeJ mouse model, the study applied high-throughput TCRbeta sequencing to look at T cell clonal expansion in alopecia areata. RNA came from the PAXgene miRNA kit for fixed scalp, the miRNeasy kit for PBMCs, and the RNeasy kit for mouse skin. Scalp tissue and sorted CD4+ and CD8+ peripheral blood T cells from patchy and totalis/universalis alopecia areata patients and from healthy controls were covered by human TCRbeta sequencing. Clonality in the scalp was compared among normal scalp (n=4), patchy alopecia areata scalp (n=8), and alopecia totalis/universalis scalp (n=8). The investigation overall reported the following: Tofacitinib significantly decreased scalp clonality and the number of expanded CD8+ clones among the top 100 scalp clones. Shared TCR sequences between patients were less evident than in mice, which may be partly attributable to HLA diversity in the patient population. Because the treated cohort was small and had just a single nonresponder, larger studies are needed to establish links between baseline CD8+ expansion and response. Compared with normal scalp, lesional scalp, particularly in alopecia totalis/universalis, had higher clonality and more expanded CD8+ clones, which suggests antigenic drive. Many expanded lesional clones were found to persist in scalp and blood during tofacitinib treatment, and relapse after treatment cessation may be partly explained by this persistence. Unlike mouse skin, which is dominated by gammadelta T cells, normal human skin has resident alphabeta T cells that are also sequenced, and this complicates analysis of the scalp TCR repertoire.

Explained via the paper, the treatment or condition label denotes: oral pan-JAK inhibitor, 5-10 mg twice daily. Peripheral blood and lesional scalp punch biopsies were obtained from patients with alopecia areata. PBMCs were separated by density centrifugation and stained for CD3, CD4 and CD8, after which CD4+ and CD8+ T cells were sorted on a FACSAria. The cysteine opens and the phenylalanine closes a CDR3 of 14 amino acids. The entry retains the CDR3 DNA only, 42 bases that are in frame from base 1. Per the germline V gene, SGHRS is the CDR1 and YFSETQ is the CDR2. Trimmed from V: 4 bases; trimmed from J: 2 bases; junction bases lacking a gene match: 5. Libraries came from the immunoSEQ multiplex PCR assay. To provide template for TCR sequencing, every sample had RNA extracted and reverse transcribed into cDNA. First-strand cDNA was synthesized using SuperScript III with a 2:1 mix of oligo-dT and random hexamers. A synthetic immune receptor repertoire was used to assess amplification bias, and residual bias was removed computationally. The authors processed their data as follows. Raw reads were preprocessed to remove errors, and CDR3 was defined by IMGT conventions from the conserved cysteine to phenylalanine. Clonality was computed as 1 minus the Shannon entropy, with the entropy normalized by log2 of the number of productive unique TCRs. Whether each scalp clone was CD4 or CD8 was inferred by checking scalp TCRbeta sequences against the CD4 and CD8 repertoires from sorted blood. TCRdb retrieved this table from immuneACCESS and kept in-frame rearrangements only. Not all clones are present; in checked studies, unresolved V genes account for under half, and no reason is known for the remainder. From that table come the V and J calls and clone size; the DNA was used to work out D and trimming. This sample holds fewer than 250,000 clones; approximately 38% were observed only once. Of the sample, 0.4% to 0.55% is held by the ten largest clones.

This specimen consisted of CD4+ T cells sorted from blood, obtained between weeks 30 and 35, from a patient treated with tofacitinib. The sequence was collected from a human donor with alopecia areata. The chain links TRBV5-1 with TRBJ2-7, with 8 bases in between that match TRBD1. The CDR3 here reads CASSTGQGAYEQYF. The DNA is TGCGCCAGCAGCACCGGACAGGGAGCCTACGAGCAGTACTTC.